The rows below give T cell receptor beta chains drawn from one sample of a study of blood T cell repertoires in COVID-19. Assay used: immunoSEQ multiplex PCR; TCRdb lists only in-frame clones, some missing. The repertoire consists of about 200,000 clones, with under 90% occurring once and the leading ten covering roughly 4%. Input material: PBMCs or T cells enriched from blood (not recorded which). These receptors originate from a woman in her thirties with acute COVID-19. CDR3s include the opening cysteine and the closing phenylalanine or tryptophan. D genes are given only for firm matches. Clone size is given for some rows only: seen once, a few or many times, or a class if the clone is expanded.

>TRBJ2-3|TRBV19|-|-
TGTGCCAGTAGTATAGATGCGATTGCTAGCACAGATACGCAGTATTTT
CASSIDAIASTDTQYF
>TRBJ1-2|TRBV3-1/TRBV3-2|-|TRBD1
TGTGCCAGCAGCCTAGGAACAGGGGGCAACTATGGCTACACCTTC
CASSLGTGGNYGYTF
>TRBJ2-7|TRBV30|-|-
TGTGCCTGGAGTGTAAGGGGTAACGAGCAGTACTTC
CAWSVRGNEQYF
>TRBJ1-1|TRBV12-3/TRBV12-4|-|-
TGTGCCAGCAGTGTCGCGGTTGACACTGAAGCTTTCTTT
CASSVAVDTEAFF
>TRBJ2-1|TRBV5-1|-|TRBD2
TGCGCCAGCAGCGCCTTTCTAGCGGGGGGCGATGAGCAGTTCTTC
CASSAFLAGGDEQFF
>TRBJ2-7|TRBV5-1|-|-
TGCGCCAGCACCATCGAGGGTTCCTACGAGCAGTACTTC
CASTIEGSYEQYF
>TRBJ2-1|TRBV11-2|-|TRBD2
TGTGCCAGCGGGGCTTTGGGGACTAGCGGGGGGCCCCACAATGAGCAGTTCTTC
CASGALGTSGGPHNEQFF
>TRBJ1-2|TRBV4-2|-|-
TGTGCCAGCAGTCTCCCGGGCCGGGGAAACTATGGCTACACCTTC
CASSLPGRGNYGYTF
>TRBJ2-5|TRBV19|-|TRBD2
TGTGCCAGTAGTGATATAGCGGGGGGGAGAGAAGAGACCCAGTACTTC
CASSDIAGGREETQYF
>TRBJ1-2|TRBV2|few|-
TGTGCCAGTAGTTTCTACTATGGCTACACCTTC
CASSFYYGYTF
>TRBJ1-1|TRBV9|-|-
TGTGCCAGCAGCGTAGGAGGGTACGCGAACACTGAAGCTTTCTTT
CASSVGGYANTEAFF
>TRBJ2-5|TRBV19|-|TRBD2
TGTGCCAGTAGTGGGGGACTAGCAGACCAAGAGACCCAGTACTTC
CASSGGLADQETQYF
>TRBJ2-7|TRBV6-5|-|TRBD1
TGTGCCAGCAGTTACTCGACAGGGGTCGAGCAGTACTTC
CASSYSTGVEQYF
>TRBJ1-1|TRBV18|-|TRBD1
TGTGCCAGCTCACCCAAGTTGGGGACAGGGAAGTGGGGCACTGAAGCTTTCTTT
CASSPKLGTGKWGTEAFF
>TRBJ1-1|TRBV7-9|-|TRBD1
TGTGCCAGCAGCCCACAGGGGTGGGCGAACACTGAAGCTTTCTTT
CASSPQGWANTEAFF
>TRBJ2-5|TRBV15|-|-
TGTGCCACCAGCAGCGGGGGAGTGGGGGAGACCCAGTACTTC
CATSSGGVGETQYF
>TRBJ2-7|TRBV28|-|-
TGTGCCAGCAGTTTATTGGACACTTTATACGAGCAGTACTTC
CASSLLDTLYEQYF
>TRBJ1-2|TRBV28|-|-
TGTGCCAGCGTACAGGGTATCGATGGCTACACCTTC
CASVQGIDGYTF
>TRBJ1-2|TRBV25-1|-|-
TGTGCCAGTCAGGGGATCGGCTATGGCTACACCTTC
CASQGIGYGYTF
>TRBJ1-1|TRBV2|once|-
TGTGCCAGCAATATGAACACTGAAGCTTTCTTT
CASNMNTEAFF
>TRBJ1-3|TRBV7-6|-|-
TGTGCCAGCAGCTTGGACTTCCACTCTGGAAACACCATATATTTT
CASSLDFHSGNTIYF
>TRBJ1-1|TRBV4-1|-|-
TGCGCCAGCAGCCAAGGCGGGAGGGTAGAGGTCACTGAAGCTTTCTTT
CASSQGGRVEVTEAFF
>TRBJ1-5|TRBV6-2/TRBV6-3|few|TRBD1
TGTGCCAGCAGTCGCCTGGGGACAGGGGGACCGCCCCAGCATTTT
CASSRLGTGGPPQHF
>TRBJ2-1|TRBV3-1/TRBV3-2|-|-
TGTGCCAGCAGTCAGACAGGCTTTCGATCCTACAATGAGCAGTTCTTC
CASSQTGFRSYNEQFF
>TRBJ2-7|TRBV11-2|-|-
TGTGCCAGCAGCCAAACAGCGGGACACCAGTCCGGCGAGCAGTACTTC
CASSQTAGHQSGEQYF
>TRBJ2-1|TRBV11-2|-|-
TGTGCCAGCAGCTTAGTGGTGGCAACCTCCTACAATGAGCAGTTCTTC
CASSLVVATSYNEQFF
>TRBJ1-1|TRBV10-1|-|-
TGCGCCAGCAGTGAGTCGGGGGGAAGGACTGAAGCTTTCTTT
CASSESGGRTEAFF
>TRBJ1-1|TRBV29-1|-|-
TGCAGCTTCAGCGTAGGAGGGTATGAAGCTTTCTTT
CSFSVGGYEAFF
>TRBJ2-7|TRBV7-9|-|TRBD1
TGTGCCAGCAGTTCAAGCAGGGGGCGATTTTCCTACGAGCAGTACTTC
CASSSSRGRFSYEQYF
>TRBJ2-7|TRBV28|few|-
TGTGCCAGCAGCCAAGATCAGGGGCCTCTCTACGAGCAGTACTTC
CASSQDQGPLYEQYF
>TRBJ1-2|TRBV2|-|-
TGTGCCAGCACTGGGAGGGGTATTGACTATGGCTACACCTTC
CASTGRGIDYGYTF
>TRBJ2-1|TRBV15|once|TRBD1
TGTGCCACCAGCAGAGCAGGGGGTAGCTCCTACAATGAGCAGTTCTTC
CATSRAGGSSYNEQFF
>TRBJ1-2|TRBV7-2|once|-
TGTGCCAGCACCCCCAGGGTGAGCTATGGCTACACCTTC
CASTPRVSYGYTF
>TRBJ1-2|TRBV12-3/TRBV12-4|-|-
TGTGCCAGCACCCGGACAGACTCCTATGGCTACACCTTC
CASTRTDSYGYTF
>TRBJ1-1|TRBV28|-|-
TGTGCCAGCAGTCCACAAATCTTACGGACAGTCGGGACTGAAGCTTTCTTT
CASSPQILRTVGTEAFF
>TRBJ1-1|TRBV7-2|-|TRBD1
TGTGCCAGCAGCGACTACAGGGGTGACACTGAAGCTTTCTTT
CASSDYRGDTEAFF
>TRBJ2-7|TRBV7-3|-|TRBD2
TGTGCCAGCAGCCCCGAGTCCGGGGGGTACGAGCAGTACTTC
CASSPESGGYEQYF
>TRBJ1-6|TRBV10-2|once|TRBD1
TGCGCCAGCAGTAGAACCTTGACAGGGACCGGGGATTCACCCCTCCACTTT
CASSRTLTGTGDSPLHF
>TRBJ1-5|TRBV9|-|TRBD1
TGTGCCAGCAGACCGACAGGGGTCAGCAATCAGCCCCAGCATTTT
CASRPTGVSNQPQHF
>TRBJ1-3|TRBV9|-|-
TGTGCCAGCAGCGTAGGACACGTTGGCTCTGGAAACACCATATATTTT
CASSVGHVGSGNTIYF
>TRBJ1-1|TRBV6-5|-|TRBD1
TGTGCCAGCATAGGACAGGGAGGCGCTGAAGCTTTCTTT
CASIGQGGAEAFF
>TRBJ1-1|TRBV29-1|-|TRBD1
TGCAGCGGCCGGGACAGAGGGAAGATGAACACTGAAGCTTTCTTT
CSGRDRGKMNTEAFF
>TRBJ2-3|TRBV29-1|once|-
TGCAGCGCCCCCTCCCAGGCAGATACGCAGTATTTT
CSAPSQADTQYF
>TRBJ1-1|TRBV4-1|-|-
TGCGCCAGCAGCCACGTAAGGACTGGGATCACTGAAGCTTTCTTT
CASSHVRTGITEAFF
>TRBJ2-2|TRBV10-1|-|TRBD1
TGCGCCAGCAGGGCGACAGGGGACACCGGGGAGCTGTTTTTT
CASRATGDTGELFF
>TRBJ2-5|TRBV3-1/TRBV3-2|-|TRBD2
TGTGCCAGCAGTGCGACTAGCGGGGGATCTCAAGAGACCCAGTACTTC
CASSATSGGSQETQYF
>TRBJ1-1|TRBV7-9|-|-
TGTGCCAGCAGCTTCTTTTCGCAGGGGACTGAAGCTTTCTTT
CASSFFSQGTEAFF
>TRBJ1-2|TRBV6-1|-|-
TGTGCCAGCAGTGAAGCGCTAGCGGGAGGCTATGGCTACACCTTC
CASSEALAGGYGYTF
>TRBJ2-1|TRBV24-1|-|TRBD2
TGTGCCACCAGTGTTCCTAGCGGGGGGCCATGGGATGAGCAGTTCTTC
CATSVPSGGPWDEQFF
>TRBJ1-1|TRBV12-3/TRBV12-4|-|-
TGTGCCAGCAGCCAGGGTAGAGGTGAAGCTTTCTTT
CASSQGRGEAFF
>TRBJ1-5|TRBV7-3|-|-
TGTGCCAGCAGCTTGACTTGTCAGCCCCAGCATTTT
CASSLTCQPQHF
>TRBJ1-6|TRBV5-1|-|TRBD1
TGCGCCAGCAGCTTGGGAGGGACAGGGGTTTCACCCCTCCACTTT
CASSLGGTGVSPLHF